These T cell receptor beta chains were read from a single sample in a study of cytomegalovirus exposure and HLA in healthy donors. Produced via immunoSEQ multiplex PCR; TCRdb's table is partial and in-frame only. The table records 95,000 to 130,000 clones, 81% of them present only once. Sequencing input: PBMCs. Receptor source: a woman in her twenties or thirties in good health and CMV-seronegative. Both conserved end residues are part of each CDR3. D genes are given only for firm matches. Expanded clones are given a class, and other clones once, few, many or no size at all.

abundance | len | j_gene | d_gene | v_gene | CDR3nt | CDR3aa
NA | 13 | TRBJ2-7 | TRBD1 | TRBV19 | TGTGCCAGTAGCTCGACAGGGGTTTACGAGCAGTACTTC | CASSSTGVYEQYF
few | 16 | TRBJ2-2 | TRBD1 | TRBV5-1 | TGCGCCAGCAGCTTAGGACAGGGGGTTAGAACCGGGGAGCTGTTTTTT | CASSLGQGVRTGELFF
NA | 13 | TRBJ2-5 | NA | TRBV7-2 | TGTGCCAGCAGCGCGACAATCCAAGAGACCCAGTACTTC | CASSATIQETQYF
NA | 21 | TRBJ2-7 | TRBD2 | TRBV4-3 | TGCGCCAGCAGCCAAGTCAGAGACCTAGCGGAGCCGCCCTGGAGCTCCTACGAGCAGTACTTC | CASSQVRDLAEPPWSSYEQYF
NA | 15 | TRBJ1-1 | TRBD1 | TRBV11-1 | TGTGCCAGCAGCTTCGGACAGGGATTGAACACTGAAGCTTTCTTT | CASSFGQGLNTEAFF
NA | 15 | TRBJ2-1 | NA | TRBV5-1 | TGCGCCAGCAGCTTGGAGGTAGCGCGAGACAATGAGCAGTTCTTC | CASSLEVARDNEQFF
NA | 15 | TRBJ1-5 | TRBD1 | TRBV27 | TGTGCCAGCAGTTTATTCAGGGGGGGCAATCAGCCCCAGCATTTT | CASSLFRGGNQPQHF
few | 13 | TRBJ1-1 | NA | TRBV29-1 | TGCAGCGTTGAGACAAGGATGAACACTGAAGCTTTCTTT | CSVETRMNTEAFF
NA | 15 | TRBJ1-4 | NA | TRBV2 | TGTGCCAGCAATCTAAGACAGACAACTAATGAAAAACTGTTTTTT | CASNLRQTTNEKLFF
NA | 13 | TRBJ2-7 | NA | TRBV5-1 | TGCGCCAGCAGCTTTCAGGGGAACTACGAGCAGTACTTC | CASSFQGNYEQYF
NA | 14 | TRBJ2-1 | NA | TRBV5-6 | TGTGCCAGCAGCTTGCTAGGGGATGACAATGAGCAGTTCTTC | CASSLLGDDNEQFF
NA | 17 | TRBJ2-1 | TRBD2 | TRBV4-3 | TGCGCCAGCAGCCCCCAGGGAACGAGCGGGACCTACAATGAGCAGTTCTTC | CASSPQGTSGTYNEQFF
NA | 15 | TRBJ2-7 | TRBD2 | TRBV2 | TGTGCCAGCAGAACCCTAGCGGGAGGCTCCTACGAGCAGTACTTC | CASRTLAGGSYEQYF
NA | 15 | TRBJ2-3 | TRBD2 | TRBV19 | TGTGCCAGTAGTACGACTAGCGGGAGGCCAGATACGCAGTATTTT | CASSTTSGRPDTQYF
NA | 14 | TRBJ1-1 | NA | TRBV30 | TGTGCCTGGCTTGAACAGGGTCTAGTCACTGAAGCTTTCTTT | CAWLEQGLVTEAFF
NA | 16 | TRBJ2-1 | NA | TRBV7-3 | TGTGCCAGCAGCTCAAGCGGGGAGTTGGGGGCTAATGAGCAGTTCTTC | CASSSSGELGANEQFF
once | 16 | TRBJ2-2 | NA | TRBV28 | TGTGCCAGCAGTTTGCCTCCCCAGGGCCCCACCGGGGAGCTGTTTTTT | CASSLPPQGPTGELFF
NA | 14 | TRBJ2-7 | NA | TRBV28 | TGTGCCAGCAGTTTTGCACAGGGTAACTACGAGCAGTACTTC | CASSFAQGNYEQYF
NA | 14 | TRBJ2-7 | NA | TRBV7-9 | TGTTCCAGCAGCTTGTCCTTGGATGGGGCCGAGCAGTACTTC | CSSSLSLDGAEQYF
once | 14 | TRBJ2-7 | NA | TRBV7-9 | TGTGCCAGCAGCTCCGCCGGGGGGCGGAACGAGCAGTACTTC | CASSSAGGRNEQYF
NA | 14 | TRBJ1-2 | NA | TRBV7-2 | TGTGCCAGCAGCTTATCCACAGCAGGGGAAGGCTACACCTTC | CASSLSTAGEGYTF
few | 16 | TRBJ2-1 | NA | TRBV21-1 | TGTGCCAGAGGAAAGGGACTAGCGGGAGGGCCGAATGAGCAGTTCTTC | CARGKGLAGGPNEQFF
NA | 14 | TRBJ2-7 | TRBD2 | TRBV28 | TGTGCCAGCAGCCGAGGGGCGGGGAGGGGCGGACAGTACTTC | CASSRGAGRGGQYF
NA | 14 | TRBJ1-2 | TRBD1 | TRBV7-2 | TGTGCCAGCAGTTCTCGAACAGGGGACTATGGCTACACCTTC | CASSSRTGDYGYTF
NA | 15 | TRBJ2-1 | TRBD2 | TRBV6-5 | TGTGCCAGCAGTTACGGGGGGAGGGCCGATGATGAGCAGTTCTTC | CASSYGGRADDEQFF
NA | 15 | TRBJ2-2 | TRBD1 | TRBV7-9 | TGTGCCAGCAGCTTTCAGACAGGGGGCCCCGGGGAGCTGTTTTTT | CASSFQTGGPGELFF
NA | 17 | TRBJ2-3 | TRBD2 | TRBV7-2 | TGTGCCAGCAGCTTATTAGCGGGAGGGTTCTTCACAGATACGCAGTATTTT | CASSLLAGGFFTDTQYF
NA | 15 | TRBJ1-4 | NA | TRBV5-4 | TGTGCCAGCAGCGCCTCCACTGCAACTAATGAAAAACTGTTTTTT | CASSASTATNEKLFF
once | 15 | TRBJ2-2 | NA | TRBV7-9 | TGTGCCAGCACCGCCCTCCTTGGGAGGCCCGGGGAGCTGTTTTTT | CASTALLGRPGELFF
once | 16 | TRBJ2-6 | NA | TRBV28 | TGTGCCAGCACCGGGACAACTCCCTCTGGGGCCAACGTCCTGACTTTC | CASTGTTPSGANVLTF
NA | 16 | TRBJ2-1 | TRBD2 | TRBV27 | TGTGCCAGCAGACCGCCCCCGGCGGGGGTATACAATGAGCAGTTCTTC | CASRPPPAGVYNEQFF
NA | 17 | TRBJ2-7 | NA | TRBV15 | TGTGCCACCAGCAGAGTCCCCAGGGGACCCCCGACCTACGAGCAGTACTTC | CATSRVPRGPPTYEQYF
NA | 14 | TRBJ1-5 | NA | TRBV6-5 | TGTGCCAGCAGTGTAGGGGGGGGCAATCAGCCCCAGCATTTT | CASSVGGGNQPQHF
few | 14 | TRBJ1-4 | NA | TRBV6-1 | TGTGCCAGCAGCGGCACAGGGAGACATGAAAAACTGTTTTTT | CASSGTGRHEKLFF
NA | 17 | TRBJ2-1 | TRBD2 | TRBV2 | TGTGCCAGCATGCGCCGGGTAGCGGGGCTGGGGGGCGATGAGCAGTTCTTC | CASMRRVAGLGGDEQFF
NA | 16 | TRBJ2-5 | NA | TRBV11-2 | TGTGCCAGCAGCTTAGTTAAGTTAGGCAGGGAAGAGACCCAGTACTTC | CASSLVKLGREETQYF
NA | 15 | TRBJ2-2 | NA | TRBV5-1 | TGCGCCAGCAGCTTGTGGGCAGCAAGAACCGGGGAGCTGTTTTTT | CASSLWAARTGELFF
NA | 15 | TRBJ2-5 | TRBD1 | TRBV7-8 | TGTGCCAGCAGCTTAGAGGACAGGTGGTTTGAGACCCAGTACTTC | CASSLEDRWFETQYF
NA | 13 | TRBJ1-2 | NA | TRBV4-1 | TGCGCCAGCAGCCAAGCGGCGGGGCTGGGCTACACCTTC | CASSQAAGLGYTF
once | 14 | TRBJ2-5 | TRBD2 | TRBV6-5 | TGTGCCAGCAGTTACTCGGGAGGGCAAGAGACCCAGTACTTC | CASSYSGGQETQYF
NA | 14 | TRBJ2-7 | NA | TRBV5-1 | TGCGCCAGCAGCTTGAGTGACACCTTCTACGAGCAGTACTTC | CASSLSDTFYEQYF
few | 16 | TRBJ2-7 | TRBD2 | TRBV15 | TGTGCCACCAGCAGACCTCGAGCGGGAGCATCCTACGAGCAGTACTTC | CATSRPRAGASYEQYF
NA | 18 | TRBJ2-5 | TRBD1 | TRBV27 | TGTGCCAGCAGTTATTTGCCCCCGGGACAGGGGTTGGGAGAGACCCAGTACTTC | CASSYLPPGQGLGETQYF
NA | 14 | TRBJ2-3 | TRBD2 | TRBV30 | TGTGCCTGGAGTGTCGGCGGGAGTACAGATACGCAGTATTTT | CAWSVGGSTDTQYF
NA | 14 | TRBJ2-5 | NA | TRBV5-1 | TGCGCCAGCAGCTTTAGGGGCCTCCGGGAGACCCAGTACTTC | CASSFRGLRETQYF
NA | 14 | TRBJ2-1 | NA | TRBV12-2 | TGTGCAAGTCGCTTAAAACCTAATCCCAATGAGCAGTTCTTC | CASRLKPNPNEQFF
NA | 12 | TRBJ1-2 | NA | TRBV2 | TGTGCCAGCAGTGAAAGGACTTTTGACTACACCTTC | CASSERTFDYTF
NA | 16 | TRBJ2-1 | TRBD2 | TRBV14 | TGTGCCAGCAAGAGGACTAGCGGGAGCTCCTACAATGAGCAGTTCTTC | CASKRTSGSSYNEQFF